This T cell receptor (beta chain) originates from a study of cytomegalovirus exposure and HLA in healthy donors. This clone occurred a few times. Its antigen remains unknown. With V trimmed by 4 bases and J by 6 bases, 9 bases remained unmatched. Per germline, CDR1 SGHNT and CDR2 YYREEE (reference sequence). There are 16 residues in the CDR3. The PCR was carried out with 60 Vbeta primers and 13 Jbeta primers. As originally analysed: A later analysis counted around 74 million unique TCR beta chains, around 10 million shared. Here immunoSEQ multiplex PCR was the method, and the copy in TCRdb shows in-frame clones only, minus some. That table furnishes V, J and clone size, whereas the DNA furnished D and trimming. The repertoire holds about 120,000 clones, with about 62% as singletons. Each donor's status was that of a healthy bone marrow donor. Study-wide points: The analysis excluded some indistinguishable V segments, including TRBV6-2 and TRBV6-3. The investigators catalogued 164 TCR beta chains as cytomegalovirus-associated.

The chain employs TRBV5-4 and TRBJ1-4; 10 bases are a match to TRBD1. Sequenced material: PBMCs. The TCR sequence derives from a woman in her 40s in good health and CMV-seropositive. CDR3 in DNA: TGTGCCAGCAGCACGGGACAGGGGAGTCGTGATGAAAAACTGTTTTTT. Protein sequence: CASSTGQGSRDEKLFF.